What follows are 5 T cell receptor beta chains derived from one specimen sequenced in a study of shared clonotypes between healthy human individuals. Some clones are missing from TCRdb's copy, which holds only in-frame ones; the method was immunoSEQ multiplex PCR. This table has a few million clones, approximately 95% appearing once. Specimen: naive CD4+ T cells from PBMCs. Indicated subset: CD45RA+ positively selected. These receptors came from a man aged 18 to 30 in good health. Some clones in this sample may be carry-over from other donors' samples.

V and J are TRBV6-6 and TRBJ1-2, with a possible D match to TRBD1 (5 bases). The CDR3 totals 15 residues. Germline CDR1 is MNHNY and CDR2 is SVGAGI (reference sequence). The V and J ends lost 6 bases and 0 bases respectively, with 14 bases between them. CDR3 residues: CASSYDRVTNYGYTF. For the CDR3, the DNA is TGTGCCAGCAGCTACGACAGAGTCACTAACTATGGCTACACCTTC.

V and J are TRBV7-9 and TRBJ1-1; 7 nucleotides align to TRBD1. CDR1 and CDR2 (germline): SEHNR, FQNEAQ (reference sequence). This CDR3 contains 13 residues. V lost 2 bases to trimming and J lost 12 bases; unmatched junction nucleotides: 9. The CDR3 DNA reads TGTGCCAGCAGCTTAAGGGGGACAGTAAGTACTTTCTTT. Protein product: CASSLRGTVSTFF.

The chain couples TRBV28 to TRBJ1-5; D is unresolved. The V gene lost 6 bases and the J gene lost 5 bases, with 14 bases spanning the gap. The CDR3 has 14 residues. Germline values: CDR1 MDHEN, CDR2 SYDVKM. CDR3: CASRTGGGDQPQHF. The CDR3 DNA reads as TGTGCCAGCAGGACGGGCGGCGGGGATCAGCCCCAGCATTTT. The full variable domain, rest sourced from reference TRBV28 and TRBJ1-5, is DVKVTQSSRYLVKRTGEKVFLECVQDMDHENMFWYRQDPGLGLRLIYFSYDVKMKEKGDIPEGYSVSREKKERFSLILESASTNQTSMYLCASRTGGGDQPQHFGDGTRLSIL.

The chain couples TRBV18 to TRBJ2-5; 11 bases are shared with TRBD2. There are 16 residues in the CDR3. V was clipped by 3 bases and J by 4 bases; unmatched bases: 7. Per germline, CDR1 KGHSH and CDR2 LQKENI. CDR3 amino acids: CASSPLTSGKGETQYF. In nucleotides, the CDR3 is TGTGCCAGCTCACCTTTGACTAGCGGGAAGGGAGAGACCCAGTACTTC.

This clone was counted a single time. The chain is built from TRBV7-3 and TRBJ2-1; TRBD2 is a possible D gene (5 bases). This CDR3 contains 13 residues. Germline V lookup: CDR1 SGHTA, CDR2 FQGTGA. V gave up 4 bases and J gave up 6 bases, with 10 bases separating them. The CDR3 protein is CASSSQAGNEQFF. In DNA form, the CDR3 reads TGTGCCAGCAGCTCGCAGGCGGGCAATGAGCAGTTCTTC.